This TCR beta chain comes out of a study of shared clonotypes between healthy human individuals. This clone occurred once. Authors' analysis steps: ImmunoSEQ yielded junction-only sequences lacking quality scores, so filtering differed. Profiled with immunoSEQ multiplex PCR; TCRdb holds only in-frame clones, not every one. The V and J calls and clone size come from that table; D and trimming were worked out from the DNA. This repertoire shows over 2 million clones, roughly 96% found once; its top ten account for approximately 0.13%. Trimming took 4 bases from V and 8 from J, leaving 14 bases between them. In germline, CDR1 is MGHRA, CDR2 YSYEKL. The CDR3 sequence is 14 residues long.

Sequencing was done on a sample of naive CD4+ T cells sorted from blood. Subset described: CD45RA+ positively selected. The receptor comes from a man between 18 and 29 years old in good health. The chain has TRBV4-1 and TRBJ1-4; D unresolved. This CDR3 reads CASSLQVVLEKLFF. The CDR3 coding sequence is TGCGCCAGCAGCCTCCAGGTGGTGCTAGAAAAACTGTTTTTT.